This passage covers 23 T cell receptor beta chains from one sample sequenced in a study of T cell repertoires in cytomegalovirus infection (dated by TCRdb to between 2018 and 2021). TCRdb shows the sequencer as Illumina HiSeq 1500. The public reads were reanalyzed by TCRdb: fastp trimming at Q25, MiXCR alignment, in-frame beta chains only. Rows matching on CDR3 protein sequence are summarized as one entry with the most common DNA and genes. This sample is represented by more than 350,000 distinct CDR3 sequences; about a third of them were singletons. Roughly an eighth of the sample is in the top ten clones. Input material: PBMCs. The receptors stem from a human donor in good health (CMV status not recorded). Some clones in this sample may be carry-over from other donors' samples.

The rearrangement links TRBV4-1 to TRBJ1-4; a possible D gene is TRBD1 (6 bases). This CDR3 contains 15 residues. V was trimmed by 4 bases and J by 1 base, leaving 10 bases between them. Germline CDR1 and CDR2: MGHRA and YSYEKL. The CDR3: CASSPTQGTNEKLFF. The CDR3 bases are TGCGCCAGCAGCCCGACACAGGGAACTAATGAAAAACTGTTTTTT.

There are many counts of this clonotype. The chain has TRBV28 and TRBJ1-1; TRBD1 matches 7 bases. Germline trimming cut 4 bases from V and 1 base from J; bases unmatched to any gene: 9. CDR1 and CDR2 from the germline V gene are MDHEN and SYDVKM. The CDR3 is 16 residues long. The DNA for the CDR3 is TGTGCCAGCAGTTCCCTGGACAGGAAAGCGAACACTGAAGCTTTCTTT. It encodes CASSSLDRKANTEAFF.

This clonotype occurred many times. The gene calls are TRBV7-9 and TRBJ1-2; D perhaps matches TRBD1 (6 bases). The CDR3 loop spans 14 amino acids. Per germline, CDR1 SEHNR and CDR2 FQNEAQ (reference sequence). Between the trimmed V and J ends, which lost 1 base and 3 bases, there was a span of 9 bases. CDR3 loop: CASSLGGADYGYTF. The DNA for the CDR3 is TGTGCCAGCAGCTTAGGGGGGGCCGACTATGGCTACACCTTC.

This chain links TRBV20-1 with TRBJ2-5, with TRBD2 matching over 8 bases. Germline trimming cut 3 bases from V and 4 bases from J; bases unmatched to any gene: 13. The CDR3 length is 16 residues. Germline CDR1 and CDR2: DFQATT and SNEGSKA (reference sequence). The CDR3 loop is CSARGTSGGSGETQYF. CDR3 sequence (DNA): TGCAGTGCTAGGGGGACCAGCGGGGGAAGCGGAGAGACCCAGTACTTC.

The chain uses TRBV15 and TRBJ2-7; no reliable D call. Trimming cost V 0 bases and J 0 bases, with 9 bases left between them. This CDR3 is built from 15 residues. Germline-derived CDR1 and CDR2 are LNHNV and YYDKDF (reference sequence). CDR3 DNA: TGTGCCACCAGCAGAGATGAGGATTCCTCCTACGAGCAGTACTTC. Its translation: CATSRDEDSSYEQYF.

The J gene is TRBJ1-5, the V gene TRBV6-1; possibly TRBD1 for D (6 bases). This CDR3 comprises 20 residues. V was clipped by 2 bases and J by 0 bases, with 23 bases between them. CDR1 is MNHNS and CDR2 is SASEGT in the germline V gene. This chain's CDR3 is CASSESNRGRSGYSNQPQHF. The CDR3 coding sequence is TGTGCCAGCAGTGAAAGTAATAGGGGGAGGTCGGGTTATAGCAATCAGCCCCAGCATTTT.

The chain links TRBV7-8 to TRBJ2-3, with D hard to call. This CDR3 spans 14 amino acids. Trimming pared 1 base from V and 2 bases from J, leaving 7 bases between. Germline CDR1 and CDR2: SGHVS and FQNEAQ. CDR3 in amino acids: CASSLESHTDTQYF. The CDR3 region has the DNA TGTGCCAGCAGCTTAGAAAGTCACACAGATACGCAGTATTTT.

This clonotype was observed many times. This chain links TRBV11-2 with TRBJ2-3; D ambiguous. The CDR3 is 15 amino acids. V shed 7 bases and J shed 8 bases, with 22 bases lying between them. Germline V gene sequence: CDR1 SGHAT, CDR2 FQNNGV. CDR3 DNA: TGTGCCAGCAAGAGGACGGACCCCGGTTGGATTACGCAGTATTTT. This codes for CASKRTDPGWITQYF.

In this sample, this clonotype turned up a few times. The chain joins TRBV11-2 to TRBJ2-2, with D unresolved. Trimming shortened V by 5 bases and J by 6 bases, and 10 bases separated the two germline ends. The CDR3 is 13 residues long. CDR1 and CDR2 (germline): SGHAT, FQNNGV. CDR3 in DNA: TGTGCCAGCAGCCAGTCATGGGCCGGGGAGCTGTTTTTT. Its protein product is CASSQSWAGELFF.

With respect to this clonotype: Since a much larger clone is just one base distant, this may be a read error. The chain combines TRBV7-8 with TRBJ1-1; 9 bases agree with TRBD1. CDR1 is SGHVS, CDR2 FQNEAQ, per germline. The CDR3 is 17 amino acids. The CDR3 here is CTSSLKGTGYRLTEAFF. The CDR3 coding sequence is TGTACCAGCAGCTTGAAAGGGACAGGGTATAGGCTCACTGAAGCTTTCTTT.

This clonotype was seen at least ten times. The CDR3 region has the DNA TGTGCCAGCAGCAACGGGACACCTTACAATGAGCAGTTCTTC. Protein: CASSNGTPYNEQFF. The gene calls are TRBV7-8 and TRBJ2-1; weak D call: TRBD1 (6 bases). Trimming left V 5 bases short and J 4 bases short, with 12 bases between. Germline loops: CDR1 SGHVS, CDR2 FQNEAQ. The CDR3 contains 14 residues.

V gene TRBV28 combines with J gene TRBJ2-1; D is perhaps TRBD1 (6 bases). The CDR3 contains 16 residues. Trimming removed 4 bases from V and 4 bases from J, with 17 bases in between. Germline lookup yields CDR1 MDHEN and CDR2 SYDVKM. The CDR3 DNA is TGTGCCAGCAGTTGGGAGCCAGGGGACATATACAATGAGCAGTTCTTC. Its protein product is CASSWEPGDIYNEQFF.

There are a few counts of this clonotype. The rearrangement uses TRBV2 and TRBJ2-5; TRBD2 might be the D (6 bases). V shed 9 bases and J shed 1 base, with 24 bases lying between them. The CDR3 runs to 17 residues. Germline V gene lookup returns CDR1 SNHLY and CDR2 FYNNEI. The CDR3 here is CASVPLWGEDGQETQYF. DNA for the CDR3: TGTGCCAGTGTCCCCCTCTGGGGGGAAGACGGCCAAGAGACCCAGTACTTC.

This chain links TRBV28 with TRBJ1-5, with unresolved D. The CDR3 contains 15 residues. The germline V gene has CDR1 MDHEN and CDR2 SYDVKM. V was shortened by 6 bases and J by 0 bases, with 12 bases between the two germline ends. The CDR3 reads CASRPGQISNQPQHF. CDR3 in DNA: TGTGCCAGCAGACCTGGCCAGATTAGCAATCAGCCCCAGCATTTT.

The chain combines TRBV4-1 with TRBJ2-7, with 12 bases that match TRBD1. Germline loops: CDR1 MGHRA, CDR2 YSYEKL. CDR3 length equals 15 residues. Trimming at V came to 5 bases and at J to 5 bases, leaving 7 bases not matched to a gene. CDR3 region: CASSARDRGQDEQYF. The CDR3 DNA reads TGCGCCAGCAGCGCCCGGGACAGGGGGCAAGACGAGCAGTACTTC.

CDR3 loop: CASSLGQNHNEQFF. The CDR3, as DNA: TGTGCCAGCAGTTTAGGACAGAATCACAATGAGCAGTTCTTC. The chain uses TRBV12-3 or TRBV12-4 and TRBJ2-1; D may be TRBD1 (5 bases). The CDR3 consists of 14 residues. V dropped 1 base and J dropped 5 bases, with 9 bases sitting between them.

Details on this clonotype: The junction does not match germline at one end; this may be a read error. This chain links TRBV7-8 with TRBJ2-1; D is uncertain. The CDR3 is 12 amino acids. CDR1 is SGHVS and CDR2 is FQNEAQ in the germline V gene. The DNA for the CDR3 is TGTGCCAGTAGCTTTCGTTACTATGAGCAGTTCTTC. Translating it yields CASSFRYYEQFF.

V is TRBV5-6 and J is TRBJ1-1, with a tentative D call TRBD1 (6 bases). V was shortened by 3 bases and J by 8 bases, with 20 bases between the two germline ends. This CDR3 has 15 amino acids. Germline V gene sequence: CDR1 SGHDT, CDR2 YYEEEE. The CDR3, as DNA: TGTGCCAGCAGCTCGTTGGCAGGGGATATATCCGAAGCTTTCTTT. This gives the protein CASSSLAGDISEAFF.

This clonotype was observed at least ten times. The J gene is TRBJ1-2, the V gene TRBV20-1; TRBD1 aligns across 9 bases. The CDR3 length is 15 residues. Unmatched junction bases numbered 11, after V lost 5 bases and J lost 4 bases. Germline CDR1 and CDR2: DFQATT and SNEGSKA (reference sequence). The CDR3 region has the DNA TGCAGTGCTCCTAAAGACGTGGGACAGGGCTATGGCTACACCTTC. This translates into CSAPKDVGQGYGYTF.

This clonotype turned up a few times. The chain uses TRBV6-1 and TRBJ2-1, with TRBD2 matching 8 bases. The CDR3 is made up of 13 amino acids. Per germline, CDR1 MNHNS and CDR2 SASEGT. J was trimmed by 13 bases and V by 5 bases; bases with no gene match: 10. CDR3 nucleotide sequence: TGTGCCAGCAGTTCTTTGGGGACTAGTGAACAGTTCTTC. This gives the protein CASSSLGTSEQFF.

This clonotype has a handful of counts. The chain joins TRBV12-3 or TRBV12-4 to TRBJ2-2, with 7 nucleotides matching TRBD1. V lost 8 bases, J lost 6 bases, and 6 bases stayed unmatched. The CDR3 consists of 13 residues. CDR3 nucleotides: TGTGCCAGCCGGGACAGCCTAGCCGGGGAGCTGTTTTTT. It specifies CASRDSLAGELFF.

Only a few counts were recorded for this clonotype. The rearrangement links TRBV19 to TRBJ2-7; D is perhaps TRBD2 (6 bases). The germline gives CDR1 LNHDA, CDR2 SQIVND (reference sequence). The length of the CDR3 is 13 residues. Trimming stripped 4 bases from V and 6 bases from J, with 13 bases between. CDR3 in amino acids: CASSRTNLGEQYF. DNA of the CDR3: TGTGCCAGTAGTAGGACTAACCTGGGCGAGCAGTACTTC.

CDR3 in DNA: TGTGCCAGCAGCTTAGAGGGGGGGACAGGGGGAGTCACAGATACGCAGTATTTT. Translating gives CASSLEGGTGGVTDTQYF. J is TRBJ2-3 and V is TRBV11-2; 11 nucleotides line up with TRBD1. Germline values: CDR1 SGHAT, CDR2 FQNNGV. The CDR3 length is 18 residues. The trim removed 0 bases at V and 2 bases at J, leaving 7 bases unmatched.